This T cell receptor (beta chain) was identified in a study of OX40 agonist ivuxolimab in advanced cancers. Whole-study context: Hepatocellular carcinoma, melanoma, renal cell or head and neck cancer was diagnosed in the dose-escalation patients. Study results and limitations: The authors did not determine the antigen specificity of the expanded peripheral T cells.

TCRdb keeps only in-frame clones here, not all; method: immunoSEQ multiplex PCR. This table has approximately 42,000 clones, roughly 88% appearing once. A note on this clone: Antigen: not known.

This clonotype was sampled from an adult with an advanced solid tumor such as melanoma, head and neck, liver or kidney cancer. This material consisted of CD4+ or CD8+ T cells sorted from blood, taken in a trial of the OX40 agonist ivuxolimab.

The CDR3 sequence is CAISETYALGYGYTF. The DNA for the CDR3 is TGTGCCATCAGTGAGACCTACGCCCTAGGCTATGGCTACACCTTC. This chain joins TRBV10-3 and TRBJ1-2; D not certain. CDR1 is ENHRY, CDR2 SYGVKD, per germline. Trimming removed 2 bases at V and 4 bases at J, with 14 bases between. The CDR3 runs 15 residues.